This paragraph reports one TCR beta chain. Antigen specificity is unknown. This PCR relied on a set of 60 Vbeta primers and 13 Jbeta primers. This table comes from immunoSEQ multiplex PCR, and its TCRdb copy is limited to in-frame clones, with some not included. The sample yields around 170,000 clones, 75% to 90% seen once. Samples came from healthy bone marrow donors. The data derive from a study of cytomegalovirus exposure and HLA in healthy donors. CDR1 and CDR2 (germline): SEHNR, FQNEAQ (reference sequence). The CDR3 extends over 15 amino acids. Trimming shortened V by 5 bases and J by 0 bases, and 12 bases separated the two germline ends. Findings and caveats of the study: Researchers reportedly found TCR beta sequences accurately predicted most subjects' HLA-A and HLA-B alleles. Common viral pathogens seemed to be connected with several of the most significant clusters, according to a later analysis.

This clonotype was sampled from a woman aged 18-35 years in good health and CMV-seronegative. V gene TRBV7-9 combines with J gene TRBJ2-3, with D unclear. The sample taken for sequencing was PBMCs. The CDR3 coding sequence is TGTGCCAGCAGCCCCTCGACACGAAGCACAGATACGCAGTATTTT. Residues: CASSPSTRSTDTQYF.